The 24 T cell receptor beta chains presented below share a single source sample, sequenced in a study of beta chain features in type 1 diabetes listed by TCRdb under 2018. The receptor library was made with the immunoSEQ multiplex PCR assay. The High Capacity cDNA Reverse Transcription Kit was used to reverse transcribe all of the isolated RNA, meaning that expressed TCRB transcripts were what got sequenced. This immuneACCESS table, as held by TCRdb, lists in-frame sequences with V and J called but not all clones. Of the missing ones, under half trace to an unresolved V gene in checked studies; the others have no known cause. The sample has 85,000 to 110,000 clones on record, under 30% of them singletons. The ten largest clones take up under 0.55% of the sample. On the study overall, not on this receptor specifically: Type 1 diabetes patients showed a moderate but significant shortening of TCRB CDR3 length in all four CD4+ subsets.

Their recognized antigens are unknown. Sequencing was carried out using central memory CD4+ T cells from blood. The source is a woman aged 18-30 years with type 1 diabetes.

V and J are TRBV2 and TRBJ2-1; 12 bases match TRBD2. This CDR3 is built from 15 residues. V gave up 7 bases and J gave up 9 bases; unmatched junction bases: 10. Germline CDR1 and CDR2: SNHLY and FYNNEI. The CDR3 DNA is TGTGCCAGCAAGGCTAGCGGGAGGGCCATAGGTGAGCAGTTCTTC. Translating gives CASKASGRAIGEQFF.

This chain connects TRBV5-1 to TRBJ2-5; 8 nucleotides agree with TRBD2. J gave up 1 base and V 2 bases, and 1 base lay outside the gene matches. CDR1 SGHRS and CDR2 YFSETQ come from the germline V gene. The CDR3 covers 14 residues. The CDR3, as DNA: TGCGCCAGCAGCTTCGGGAGGGCCCAAGAGACCCAGTACTTC. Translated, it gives CASSFGRAQETQYF.

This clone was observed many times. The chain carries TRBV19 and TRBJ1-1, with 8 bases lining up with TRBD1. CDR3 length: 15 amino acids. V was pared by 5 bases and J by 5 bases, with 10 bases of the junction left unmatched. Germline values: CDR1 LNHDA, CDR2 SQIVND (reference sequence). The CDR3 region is CASSLYRQGKTEAFF. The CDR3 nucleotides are TGTGCCAGTAGTCTCTATAGACAGGGGAAAACTGAAGCTTTCTTT.

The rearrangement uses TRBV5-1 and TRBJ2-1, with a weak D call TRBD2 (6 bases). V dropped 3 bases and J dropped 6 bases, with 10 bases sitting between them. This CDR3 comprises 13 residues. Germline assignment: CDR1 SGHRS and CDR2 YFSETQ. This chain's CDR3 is CASSSEGFNEQFF. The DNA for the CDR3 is TGCGCCAGCAGCTCGGAGGGGTTCAATGAGCAGTTCTTC.

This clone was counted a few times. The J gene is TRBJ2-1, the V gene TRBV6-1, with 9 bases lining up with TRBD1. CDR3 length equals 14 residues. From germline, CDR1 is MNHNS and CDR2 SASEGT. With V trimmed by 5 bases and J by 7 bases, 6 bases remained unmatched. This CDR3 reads CASSTGGAQNEQFF. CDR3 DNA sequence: TGTGCCAGCAGTACAGGGGGCGCCCAGAATGAGCAGTTCTTC.

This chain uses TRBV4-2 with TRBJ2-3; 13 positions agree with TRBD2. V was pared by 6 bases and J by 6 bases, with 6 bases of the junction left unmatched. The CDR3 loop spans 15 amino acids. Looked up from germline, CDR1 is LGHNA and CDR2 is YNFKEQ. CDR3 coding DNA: TGTGCCAGCAGTCGGACTAGCGGGAGAGAGGATACGCAGTATTTT. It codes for CASSRTSGREDTQYF.

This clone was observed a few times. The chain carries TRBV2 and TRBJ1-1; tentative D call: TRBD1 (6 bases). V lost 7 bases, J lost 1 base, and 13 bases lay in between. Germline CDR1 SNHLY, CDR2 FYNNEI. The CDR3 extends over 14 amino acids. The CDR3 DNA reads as TGTGCCAGCACTGGACAGACCTCGAACACTGAAGCTTTCTTT. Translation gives CASTGQTSNTEAFF.

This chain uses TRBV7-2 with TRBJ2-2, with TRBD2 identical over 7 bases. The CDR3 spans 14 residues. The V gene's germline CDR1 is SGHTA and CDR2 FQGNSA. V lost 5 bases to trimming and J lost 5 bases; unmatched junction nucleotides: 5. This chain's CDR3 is CASSPKRETGELFF. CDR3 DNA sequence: TGTGCCAGCAGCCCGAAGCGGGAAACCGGGGAGCTGTTTTTT.

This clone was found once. CDR3 DNA: TGCGCCAGCAGCCAAGATGGGGACAGTAATCAGCCCCAGCATTTT. This translates into CASSQDGDSNQPQHF. V and J are TRBV4-3 and TRBJ1-5; TRBD1 matches 7 bases. The junction had 3 bases not matched to a gene; V was cut back by 0 bases and J by 4 bases. The germline V gene has CDR1 LGHNA and CDR2 YSLEER. The CDR3 consists of 15 residues.

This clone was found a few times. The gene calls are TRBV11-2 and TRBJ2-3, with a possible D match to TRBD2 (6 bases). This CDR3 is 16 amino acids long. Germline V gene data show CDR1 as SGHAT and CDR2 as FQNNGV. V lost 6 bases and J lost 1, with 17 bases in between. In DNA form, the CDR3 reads TGTGCCAGCAGTTATAACCGCCGACTAGGCACAGATACGCAGTATTTT. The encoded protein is CASSYNRRLGTDTQYF.

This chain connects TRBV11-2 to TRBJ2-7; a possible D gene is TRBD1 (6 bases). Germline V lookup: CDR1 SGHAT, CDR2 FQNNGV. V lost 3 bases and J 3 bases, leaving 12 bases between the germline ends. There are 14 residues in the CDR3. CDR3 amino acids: CASSLTGLLYEQYV. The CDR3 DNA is TGTGCCAGCAGCTTGACAGGTCTCCTCTACGAGCAGTACGTC.

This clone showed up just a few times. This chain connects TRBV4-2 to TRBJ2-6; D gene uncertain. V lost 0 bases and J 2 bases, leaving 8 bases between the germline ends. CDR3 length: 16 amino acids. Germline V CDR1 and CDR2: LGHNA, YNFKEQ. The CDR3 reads CASSQEWQTGANVLTF. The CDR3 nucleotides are TGTGCCAGCAGCCAAGAGTGGCAAACTGGGGCCAACGTCCTGACTTTC.

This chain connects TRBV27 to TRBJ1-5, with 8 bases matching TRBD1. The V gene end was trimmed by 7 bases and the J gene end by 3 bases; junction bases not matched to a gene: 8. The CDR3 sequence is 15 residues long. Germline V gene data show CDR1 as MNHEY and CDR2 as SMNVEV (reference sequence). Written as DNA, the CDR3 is TGTGCCAGCAAAACAGGACAGGGTGACAATCAGCCCCAGCATTTT. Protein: CASKTGQGDNQPQHF.

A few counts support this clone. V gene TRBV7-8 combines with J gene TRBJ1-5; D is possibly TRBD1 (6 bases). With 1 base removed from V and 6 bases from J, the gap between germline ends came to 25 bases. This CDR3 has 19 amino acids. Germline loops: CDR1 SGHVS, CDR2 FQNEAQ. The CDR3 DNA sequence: TGTGCCAGCAGCTTAGAGAGGTATCAGGGGACGGGCACACCTCAGCCCCAGCATTTT. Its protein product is CASSLERYQGTGTPQPQHF.

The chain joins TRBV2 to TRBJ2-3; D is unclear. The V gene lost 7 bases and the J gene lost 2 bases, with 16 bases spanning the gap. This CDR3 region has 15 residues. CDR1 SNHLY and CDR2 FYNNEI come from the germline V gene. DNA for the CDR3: TGTGCCAGCATCCCCGGGTCCCCCTTCACAGATACGCAGTATTTT. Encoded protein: CASIPGSPFTDTQYF. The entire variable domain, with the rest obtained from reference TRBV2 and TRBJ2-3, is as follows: EPEVTQTPSHQVTQMGQEVILRCVPISNHLYFYWYRQILGQKVEFLVSFYNNEISEKSEIFDDQFSVERPDGSNFTLKIRSTKLEDSAMYFCASIPGSPFTDTQYFGPGTRLTVL.

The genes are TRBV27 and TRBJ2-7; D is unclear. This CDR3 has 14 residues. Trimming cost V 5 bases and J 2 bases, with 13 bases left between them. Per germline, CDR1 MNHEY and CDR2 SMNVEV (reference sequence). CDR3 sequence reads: CASSPRQRPYEQYV. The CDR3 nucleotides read TGTGCCAGCAGTCCACGACAAAGACCCTACGAGCAGTACGTC.

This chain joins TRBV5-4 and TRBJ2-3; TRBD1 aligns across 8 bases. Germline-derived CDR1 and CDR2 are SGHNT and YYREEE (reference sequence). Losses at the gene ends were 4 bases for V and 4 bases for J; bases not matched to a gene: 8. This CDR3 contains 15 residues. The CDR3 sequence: CASSQGTTGADTQYF. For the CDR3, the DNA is TGTGCCAGCAGCCAAGGGACGACAGGGGCAGATACGCAGTATTTT.

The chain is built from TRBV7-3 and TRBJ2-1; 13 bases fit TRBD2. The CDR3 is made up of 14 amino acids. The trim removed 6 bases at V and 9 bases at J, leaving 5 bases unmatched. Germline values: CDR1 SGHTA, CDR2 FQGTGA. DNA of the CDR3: TGTGCCAGCAGTTCGGGACTAGCGGGAAGTGAGCAGTTCTTC. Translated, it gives CASSSGLAGSEQFF.

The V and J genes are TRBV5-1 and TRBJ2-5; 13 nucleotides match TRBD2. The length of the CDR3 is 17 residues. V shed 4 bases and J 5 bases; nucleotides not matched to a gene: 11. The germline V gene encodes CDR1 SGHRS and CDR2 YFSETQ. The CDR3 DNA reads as TGCGCCAGCAGCCTAACGATACTAGCGGGAGGGCCGGAGACCCAGTACTTC. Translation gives CASSLTILAGGPETQYF.

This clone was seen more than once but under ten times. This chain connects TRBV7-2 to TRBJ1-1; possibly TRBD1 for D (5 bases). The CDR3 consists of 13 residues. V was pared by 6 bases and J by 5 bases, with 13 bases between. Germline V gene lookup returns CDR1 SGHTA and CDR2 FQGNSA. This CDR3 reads CASRLWGGTEAFF. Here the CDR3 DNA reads TGTGCCAGCAGGTTGTGGGGGGGGACTGAAGCTTTCTTT.

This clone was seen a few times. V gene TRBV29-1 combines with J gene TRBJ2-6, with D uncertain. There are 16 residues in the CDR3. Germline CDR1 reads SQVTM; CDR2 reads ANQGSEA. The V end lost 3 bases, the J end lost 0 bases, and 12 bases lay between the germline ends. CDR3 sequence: CSVDFRESSGANVLTF. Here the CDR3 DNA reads TGCAGCGTTGATTTTAGAGAATCCTCTGGGGCCAACGTCCTGACTTTC.

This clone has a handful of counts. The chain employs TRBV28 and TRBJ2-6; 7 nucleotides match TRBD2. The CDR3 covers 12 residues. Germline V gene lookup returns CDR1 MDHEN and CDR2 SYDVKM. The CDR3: CGTRSGANVLTF. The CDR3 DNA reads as TGTGGGACTAGGTCTGGGGCCAACGTCCTGACTTTC. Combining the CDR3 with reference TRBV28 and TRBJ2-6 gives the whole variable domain DVKVTQSSRYLVKRTGEKVFLECVQDMDHENMFWYRQDPGLGLRLIYFSYDVKMKEKGDIPEGYSVSREKKERFSLILESASTNQTSMYLCGTRSGANVLTFGAGSRLTVL.

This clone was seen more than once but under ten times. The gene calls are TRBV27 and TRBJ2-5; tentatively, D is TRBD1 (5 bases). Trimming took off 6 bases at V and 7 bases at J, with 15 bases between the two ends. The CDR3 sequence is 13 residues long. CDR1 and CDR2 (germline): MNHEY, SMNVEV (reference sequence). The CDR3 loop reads CASSLGPAGTQYF. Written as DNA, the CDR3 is TGTGCCAGCAGCCTGGGGCCGGCAGGGACCCAGTACTTC.

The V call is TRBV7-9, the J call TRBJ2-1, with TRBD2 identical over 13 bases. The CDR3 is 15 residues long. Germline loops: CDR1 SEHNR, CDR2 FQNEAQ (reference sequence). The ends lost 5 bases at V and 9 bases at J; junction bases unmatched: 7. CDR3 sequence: CASSLLAGGVGEQFF. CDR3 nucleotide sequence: TGTGCCAGCAGCCTACTAGCGGGAGGGGTTGGTGAGCAGTTCTTC.